The 5 T cell receptor beta chains below come from one sample, sequenced in a study of blood T cell repertoires in COVID-19. Generated by immunoSEQ multiplex PCR, the TCRdb table keeps only in-frame clones and is missing some. The sample includes about 100,000 clones, roughly 88% of them seen just once. The sample was peripheral blood. The source of these receptors is a woman aged 60-75 years with acute or convalescent COVID-19.

The V call is TRBV3-1 (or the pseudogene TRBV3-2), the J call TRBJ1-2, with TRBD1 as a possible D gene (5 bases). This CDR3 contains 12 residues. The V and J ends lost 10 bases and 5 bases respectively, with 14 bases between them. Germline V gives CDR1 LGHDT, CDR2 YNNKEL (reference sequence). This CDR3 is CATRDLLYGYTF. The CDR3 DNA reads TGTGCCACCCGGGACTTACTATATGGCTACACCTTC.

On this clone itself: Additional DNA sequences in this sample encode the identical CDR3. V gene TRBV12-3 or TRBV12-4 combines with J gene TRBJ1-1; D gene unclear. The CDR3 covers 13 residues. Trimming shortened V by 3 bases and J by 0 bases, and 5 bases separated the two germline ends. The DNA of the CDR3 is TGTGCCAGCAGTTTTGGCTTGAACACTGAAGCTTTCTTT. This gives the protein CASSFGLNTEAFF.

J is TRBJ2-1 and V is TRBV6-4, with 9 bases that match TRBD2. Germline CDR1 MRHNA, CDR2 SNTAGT. With 3 bases clipped from V and 4 bases from J, the junction kept 4 bases outside the gene matches. There are 15 residues in the CDR3. The CDR3 DNA is TGTGCCAGCAGTGAGGCTAGCGGGACTTACAATGAGCAGTTCTTC. Its translation is CASSEASGTYNEQFF.

The rearrangement joins TRBV6-6 to TRBJ1-2; 12 bases map to TRBD1. The germline CDR1 and CDR2 sequences are MNHNY and SVGAGI (reference sequence). CDR3 size: 13 residues. V shed 5 bases and J 8 bases; nucleotides not matched to a gene: 3. The CDR3 region is CASSGDRGPGYTF. The CDR3 DNA reads as TGTGCCAGCAGTGGGGACAGGGGGCCCGGCTACACCTTC.

The chain uses TRBV21-1 and TRBJ2-1; the table calls TRBD1, which could not be checked here. TRBV21-1 is a documented pseudogene. The CDR3 is 10 amino acids. In DNA form, the CDR3 reads TGTGCCGGCCTACAGAATGAGCAGTTCTTC. This translates into CAGLQNEQFF.